The 8 T cell receptor beta chains below come from one sample, sequenced in a study of regulatory T cells in long-lasting Graves disease. Construction of TCR beta libraries relied on iRepertoire HTBI primers and on Arm-PCR targeting CDR3 regions. TCRdb called the multiplex PCR reads again in MiXCR, with one record for every CDR3 protein. The profile shows hundreds of thousands of distinct CDR3 sequences, 15% to 20% of them singletons. The time point is: newly diagnosed GD, antithyroid drugs for less than 3 months. After RNA was extracted from PBMCs, the TCR library was made from it. A further study also used this sample, focusing on T cells in Graves' hyperthyroidism and ophthalmopathy.

The specimen was peripheral blood mononuclear cells (PBMCs), collected at new diagnosis, from a patient treated with antithyroid drugs. The origin of the receptors is a woman aged 35-65 years with Graves disease.

Many counts were recorded for this clonotype. The rearrangement links TRBV7-2 to TRBJ1-1; D is perhaps TRBD1 (6 bases). CDR3 length equals 14 residues. Per germline, CDR1 SGHTA and CDR2 FQGNSA. Trimming pared 5 bases from V and 0 bases from J, leaving 10 bases between. The CDR3 nucleotides are TGTGCCAGCAGCGAGGACAGTATGAACACTGAAGCTTTCTTT. This encodes CASSEDSMNTEAFF.

V usage is TRBV11-3 and J usage is TRBJ2-7; D is unresolved. There are 13 residues in the CDR3. Trimming took off 5 bases at V and 5 bases at J, with 13 bases between the two ends. Germline loops: CDR1 SGHNT, CDR2 YENEEA. This CDR3 is CASSLTRTDEQYF. The CDR3 nucleotides are TGTGCCAGCAGCCTTACCCGTACTGACGAGCAGTACTTC. The variable domain in full, completed from reference TRBV11-3 and TRBJ2-7, reads EAGVVQSPRYKIIEKKQPVAFWCNPISGHNTLYWYLQNLGQGPELLIRYENEEAVDDSQLPKDRFSAERLKGVDSTLKIQPAELGDSAVYLCASSLTRTDEQYFGPGTRLTVT.

This clonotype was observed a handful of times. The chain joins TRBV12-3 or TRBV12-4 to TRBJ2-7, with D possibly TRBD1 on 5 matching bases. This CDR3 spans 14 amino acids. Between the trimmed V and J ends, which lost 3 bases and 2 bases, there was a span of 11 bases. In nucleotides, the CDR3 is TGTGCCAGCAGTTTTGGCAGGGCCACCTACGAGCAGTACTTC. Its protein product is CASSFGRATYEQYF.

This clonotype showed up just a few times. The V and J genes are TRBV3-1 and TRBJ2-7; weak D call: TRBD2 (6 bases). Looked up from germline, CDR1 is LGHDT and CDR2 is YNNKEL (reference sequence). The CDR3 sequence is 15 residues long. V lost 4 bases and J 2 bases, leaving 15 bases between the germline ends. The CDR3: CASSPGGLHPYEQYF. CDR3 bases: TGTGCCAGCAGCCCTGGAGGGTTACATCCCTACGAGCAGTACTTC.

This clonotype was picked up a small number of times. The rearrangement uses TRBV28 and TRBJ2-5; 7 nucleotides align to TRBD2. CDR3 length: 17 residues. Germline V gene lookup returns CDR1 MDHEN and CDR2 SYDVKM. J gave up 4 bases and V 5 bases, and 16 bases lay outside the gene matches. CDR3 residues: CASSLTGNPGGGETQYF. In nucleotides, the CDR3 is TGTGCCAGCAGTCTCACAGGAAATCCCGGCGGGGGAGAGACCCAGTACTTC.

This clonotype has just one count. The chain has TRBV3-1 and TRBJ2-1; D ambiguous. Germline lookup yields CDR1 LGHDT and CDR2 YNNKEL (reference sequence). V was clipped by 0 bases and J by 6 bases, with 18 bases between them. This CDR3 has 17 residues. CDR3 amino acids: CASSQDRSPAIRNEQFF. The CDR3 nucleotides are TGTGCCAGCAGCCAAGATAGGTCCCCCGCAATACGCAATGAGCAGTTCTTC.

A note on this clonotype: It may be a read error: a sequence one base away is much more abundant. CDR3 protein: CAGGSGNNQPQHF. CDR3 nucleotide sequence: TGTGCCGGCGGCTCTGGGAACAATCAGCCCCAGCATTTT. The V and J genes are TRBV28 and TRBJ1-5; unclear D gene. CDR1 and CDR2 from the germline V gene are MDHEN and SYDVKM. The germline V and J ends were trimmed by 11 bases and 3 bases, with 14 bases remaining between them. The CDR3 runs 13 residues.

This clonotype was counted at least ten times. V and J are TRBV28 and TRBJ2-6, with 7 bases fitting TRBD1. The CDR3 has 14 amino acids. The germline CDR1 and CDR2 sequences are MDHEN and SYDVKM. The junction had 2 bases not matched to a gene; V was cut back by 6 bases and J by 3 bases. CDR3 in DNA: TGTGCCAGCAGCACAGGGGTTGGGGCCAACGTCCTGACTTTC. Translated: CASSTGVGANVLTF. Together with reference TRBV28 and TRBJ2-6, the CDR3 gives the full variable domain: DVKVTQSSRYLVKRTGEKVFLECVQDMDHENMFWYRQDPGLGLRLIYFSYDVKMKEKGDIPEGYSVSREKKERFSLILESASTNQTSMYLCASSTGVGANVLTFGAGSRLTVL.